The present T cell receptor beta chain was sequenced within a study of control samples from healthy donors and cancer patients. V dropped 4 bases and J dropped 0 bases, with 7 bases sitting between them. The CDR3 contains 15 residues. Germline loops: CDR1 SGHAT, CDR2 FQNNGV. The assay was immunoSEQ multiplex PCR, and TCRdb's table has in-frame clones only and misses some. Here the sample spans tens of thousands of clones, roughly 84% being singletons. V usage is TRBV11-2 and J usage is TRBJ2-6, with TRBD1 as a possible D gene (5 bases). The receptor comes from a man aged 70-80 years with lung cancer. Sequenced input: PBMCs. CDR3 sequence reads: CASSSQGSGANVLTF. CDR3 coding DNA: TGTGCCAGCAGCTCCCAGGGCTCTGGGGCCAACGTCCTGACTTTC.